Each of the 30 T cell receptor beta chains below was sequenced from the same sample in a study of monozygotic twins with inflammatory bowel disease. TCRdb reprocessed the 5' RACE reads and keeps a single row for each CDR3 protein, giving no DNA. The sample totals around 220,000 distinct CDR3 sequences. The sequenced sample consisted of blood. The receptors stem from a human donor with ulcerative colitis or Crohn's disease, or a healthy co-twin of an affected twin (not recorded which).

The chain links TRBV28 to TRBJ2-7; there is no DNA to check the TCRdb D call of TRBD2. The CDR3 spans 19 residues. The V gene's germline CDR1 is MDHEN and CDR2 SYDVKM. The CDR3 loop is CASSLPGLFLRAGPYEQYF.

V is TRBV6-1 and J is TRBJ1-1. The V gene's germline CDR1 is MNHNS and CDR2 SASEGT. The CDR3 consists of 14 residues. The CDR3 here is CASSEWTQNTEAFF.

This chain links TRBV9 with TRBJ2-3; TCRdb reports TRBD1, a call that lacks DNA to check it against. The V gene's germline CDR1 is SGDLS and CDR2 YYNGEE. The CDR3 has 16 residues. This CDR3 reads CASSGKGTGVVDTQYF.

CDR3 loop: CASSFSELNTEAFF. The V call is TRBV7-2, the J call TRBJ1-1. The germline gives CDR1 SGHTA, CDR2 FQGNSA. The CDR3 has 14 residues.

The J gene is TRBJ2-7, the V gene TRBV4-2. CDR1 is LGHNA, CDR2 YNFKEQ, per germline. The CDR3 covers 14 residues. This chain's CDR3 is CASSQARSDYEQYF.

The V call is TRBV5-4, the J call TRBJ1-5; TCRdb designates TRBD1, a call that cannot be tested without DNA. The CDR3 extends over 19 amino acids. Germline CDR1 reads SGHNT; CDR2 reads YYREEE (reference sequence). The CDR3 reads CASSFRRDRVDRGNQPQHF. Full variable domain (remainder filled in from reference TRBV5-4 and TRBJ1-5): ETGVTQSPTHLIKTRGQQVTLRCSSQSGHNTVSWYQQALGQGPQFIFQYYREEENGRGNFPPRFSGLQFPNYSSELNVNALELDDSALYLCASSFRRDRVDRGNQPQHFGDGTRLSIL.

The V call is TRBV7-2, the J call TRBJ1-2; TCRdb's D call of TRBD1 is untestable without DNA. The CDR3 runs to 16 residues. Germline V gene sequence: CDR1 SGHTA, CDR2 FQGNSA. The CDR3 loop reads CASSLDTGGVNYGYTF.

The V gene is TRBV4-1, the J gene TRBJ1-2; the TRBD1 assignment by TCRdb is unverifiable without DNA. Germline V lookup: CDR1 MGHRA, CDR2 YSYEKL. The CDR3 totals 16 residues. CDR3 residues: CASSQEPDRFNYGYTF.

V usage is TRBV27 and J usage is TRBJ2-3; TCRdb's D call, TRBD1, is unchecked because there is no DNA. The CDR3 spans 15 residues. Germline CDR1 and CDR2: MNHEY and SMNVEV (reference sequence). CDR3 region: CASSFNAGGANTQYF.

The chain's CDR3 is CASSESPRYNEQFF. The chain combines TRBV25-1 with TRBJ2-1; TCRdb indicates TRBD1, and absent DNA this call remains unverified. CDR1 and CDR2 from the germline V gene are MGHDK and SYGVNS. The CDR3 sequence is 14 residues long.

This chain links TRBV28 with TRBJ2-1; TCRdb lists TRBD2, though no DNA is available to test this call. The CDR3 loop spans 15 amino acids. Germline values: CDR1 MDHEN, CDR2 SYDVKM. This CDR3 is CASSETWGGRGEQFF.

The chain couples TRBV5-5 to TRBJ2-7; the D call of TRBD1 rests on TCRdb alone, since no DNA is present to check it. The CDR3 consists of 13 residues. Germline CDR1 reads SGHKS; CDR2 reads YYEKEE (reference sequence). The chain's CDR3 is CASSYTTGDEQYF.

The rearrangement links TRBV19 to TRBJ2-7. Per the germline V gene, CDR1 is LNHDA and CDR2 is SQIVND (reference sequence). The length of the CDR3 is 13 residues. This CDR3 reads CASSIYASYEQYF.

This chain joins TRBV7-9 and TRBJ2-1; the D gene TCRdb calls, TRBD2, cannot be checked with no DNA. The germline V gene encodes CDR1 SEHNR and CDR2 FQNEAQ (reference sequence). The length of the CDR3 is 15 residues. The CDR3 here is CASSLRASPVPEQFF.

This chain uses TRBV7-9 with TRBJ1-2. Germline V CDR1 and CDR2: SEHNR, FQNEAQ (reference sequence). CDR3 size: 14 residues. The CDR3 here is CASSLGTESGGYTF. Supplemented by reference TRBV7-9 and TRBJ1-2, the full variable domain reads DTGVSQNPRHKITKRGQNVTFRCDPISEHNRLYWYRQTLGQGPEFLTYFQNEAQLEKSRLLSDRFSAERPKGSFSTLEIQRTEQGDSAMYLCASSLGTESGGYTFGSGTRLTVV.

This chain links TRBV20-1 with TRBJ1-1. The germline V gene encodes CDR1 DFQATT and CDR2 SNEGSKA (reference sequence). The CDR3 extends over 13 amino acids. The CDR3 is CSARLYGNTEAFF.

The V call is TRBV6-5, the J call TRBJ1-1. The CDR3 loop spans 17 amino acids. Germline lookup yields CDR1 MNHEY and CDR2 SVGAGI. The CDR3 region is CASSYPGNRGTATEAFF.

J is TRBJ1-5 and V is TRBV19; without DNA, the TCRdb call of TRBD1 cannot be checked. The CDR3 is made up of 14 amino acids. Germline V gene sequence: CDR1 LNHDA, CDR2 SQIVND (reference sequence). The CDR3 protein is CASRGPMGNQPQHF. Supplemented by reference TRBV19 and TRBJ1-5, the full variable domain reads DGGITQSPKYLFRKEGQNVTLSCEQNLNHDAMYWYRQDPGQGLRLIYYSQIVNDFQKGDIAEGYSVSREKKESFPLTVTSAQKNPTAFYLCASRGPMGNQPQHFGDGTRLSIL.

The V gene is TRBV7-6, the J gene TRBJ2-2; TCRdb's D call, TRBD1, is unchecked because there is no DNA. Per the germline V gene, CDR1 is SGHVS and CDR2 is FNYEAQ. This CDR3 spans 16 amino acids. CDR3: CASSSPDRDEAGELFF.

The chain carries TRBV3-1 and TRBJ2-7; the D gene TCRdb calls, TRBD1, cannot be checked with no DNA. Germline CDR1 is LGHDT and CDR2 is YNNKEL (reference sequence). This CDR3 spans 14 amino acids. The CDR3 reads CASSPGVTVYEQYF.

V and J are TRBV6-2 or TRBV6-3 and TRBJ2-1; TCRdb picks TRBD2, but there is no DNA to check that call. CDR1 MNHEY and CDR2 SVGEGT come from the germline V gene. The CDR3 runs 16 residues. CDR3 amino acids: CATSPGRAGGFNEQFF.

The chain has TRBV18 and TRBJ2-1. The CDR3 spans 14 residues. Germline lookup yields CDR1 KGHSH and CDR2 LQKENI. This CDR3 reads CASSLAGGPNEQFF.

CDR3 in amino acids: CASSPNQGNEQFF. The chain carries TRBV19 and TRBJ2-1; the TCRdb call, TRBD1, lacks DNA for checking. This CDR3 is built from 13 residues. Germline V gene data show CDR1 as LNHDA and CDR2 as SQIVND (reference sequence).

The chain recombines TRBV11-2 with TRBJ2-2; the D gene TCRdb calls, TRBD2, cannot be checked with no DNA. The germline V gene encodes CDR1 SGHAT and CDR2 FQNNGV. The CDR3 has 15 amino acids. CDR3 in amino acids: CASSLEGLGTGELFF.

The chain combines TRBV4-1 with TRBJ1-2; TCRdb proposes TRBD1, but this gene call is untestable without DNA. The CDR3 runs to 15 residues. From germline, CDR1 is MGHRA and CDR2 YSYEKL. The CDR3 protein is CASSLITGDNYGYTF.

The chain couples TRBV5-1 to TRBJ1-2; absent DNA, TCRdb's TRBD1 call cannot be checked. CDR3 length: 15 amino acids. The germline gives CDR1 SGHRS, CDR2 YFSETQ. The CDR3 region is CASSPGSSANYGYTF.

The chain uses TRBV27 and TRBJ2-2; TCRdb designates TRBD2, a call that cannot be tested without DNA. Germline loops: CDR1 MNHEY, CDR2 SMNVEV (reference sequence). The length of the CDR3 is 14 residues. The CDR3 loop reads CASSPLAAGGELFF.

This chain links TRBV7-2 with TRBJ1-1; with no DNA, the TCRdb D assignment of TRBD1 cannot be verified. The CDR3 has 13 amino acids. The germline CDR1 and CDR2 sequences are SGHTA and FQGNSA. The CDR3 sequence: CASSSGVGTEAFF.

V gene TRBV7-3 combines with J gene TRBJ2-3. CDR1 is SGHTA, CDR2 FQGTGA, per germline. The CDR3 consists of 13 residues. CDR3 residues: CASSSTSVDTQYF.

CDR3 in amino acids: CASSLVHTAGNTIYF. The chain carries TRBV7-2 and TRBJ1-3. CDR3 size: 15 residues. Per germline, CDR1 SGHTA and CDR2 FQGNSA. Based on the CDR3 plus reference TRBV7-2 and TRBJ1-3, the full variable domain is GAGVSQSPSNKVTEKGKDVELRCDPISGHTALYWYRQSLGQGLEFLIYFQGNSAPDKSGLPSDRFSAERTGGSVSTLTIQRTQQEDSAVYLCASSLVHTAGNTIYFGEGSWLTVV.